The 27 T cell receptor beta chains reported below all come from one sample, sequenced in a study of T cell repertoires in cytomegalovirus infection. Which antigens these TCRs recognize remains unknown. TCRdb reprocessed the reads with MiXCR, giving one entry per CDR3 protein. Of about 920,000 distinct CDR3 sequences in the sample, approximately 33% were seen once. Sequenced material: cultured CD8+ T cells from PBMCs, taken from culture after CMV antigen stimulation. The receptor source for this set is a human donor in good health (CMV status not recorded). Some clones in this sample may be carry-over from other donors' samples.

This clonotype was seen more than once but under ten times. The CDR3, as DNA: TGTGCCAGCTCGCGCTCGACTAACTATGGCTACACCTTC. Its protein product is CASSRSTNYGYTF. V gene TRBV27 combines with J gene TRBJ1-2; D is ambiguous. Trimming stripped 8 bases from V and 0 bases from J, with 10 bases between. The CDR3 is 13 amino acids. Looked up from germline, CDR1 is MNHEY and CDR2 is SMNVEV (reference sequence).

Note on this clonotype: One end of the junction does not line up with germline, which may come from a read error. The chain carries TRBV7-6 and TRBJ2-2, with D perhaps matching TRBD1 (7 bases). The CDR3 sequence is 18 residues long. Germline CDR1 reads SGHVS; CDR2 reads FNYEAQ. CDR3 sequence reads: CASSLFWRDSLNTGEPFF. Written as DNA, the CDR3 is TGTGCCAGCAGCTTATTCTGGCGGGACAGCTTAAACACCGGGGAGCCGTTTTTT.

Concerning this clonotype itself: Since a much larger clone is just one base distant, this may be a read error. The chain couples TRBV7-6 to TRBJ2-7; D is possibly TRBD1 or TRBD2 (7 bases each). CDR3 length: 16 amino acids. The germline V gene encodes CDR1 SGHVS and CDR2 FNYEAQ. CDR3 protein: CASSLEAQGGSYERYF. The CDR3, as DNA: TGTGCCAGCAGCTTAGAGGCTCAGGGGGGGTCCTACGAGCGGTACTTC.

The CDR3 nucleotides read TGTGCCAGCAGTCCCAGTTCCTCACCCCTCCACTTT. It codes for CASSPSSSPLHF. The chain combines TRBV12-3 or TRBV12-4 with TRBJ1-6; D gene ambiguous. Trimming pared 5 bases from V and 10 bases from J, leaving 9 bases between. The CDR3 is 12 amino acids.

Details on this clonotype: Mismatch with germline at one junction end may stem from a read error. V is TRBV6-6 and J is TRBJ2-3; 9 bases match TRBD2. The CDR3 loop spans 16 amino acids. Germline V gene sequence: CDR1 MNHNY, CDR2 SVGAGI (reference sequence). The CDR3, as DNA: TGTGTCAGCAGTTACTCGAAGCGGGGGGGCACAGATACGCAGTATTTT. The encoded protein is CVSSYSKRGGTDTQYF.

This clonotype appeared many times. The gene calls are TRBV27 and TRBJ2-3; D gene ambiguous. Trimming removed 4 bases from V and 2 bases from J, with 7 bases in between. This CDR3 contains 13 residues. Germline-derived CDR1 and CDR2 are MNHEY and SMNVEV (reference sequence). CDR3 region: CASSSGITDTQYF. CDR3 in DNA: TGTGCCAGCAGTTCGGGTATCACAGATACGCAGTATTTT.

The V call is TRBV6-5, the J call TRBJ2-3; TRBD2 aligns across 15 bases. Germline loops: CDR1 MNHEY, CDR2 SVGAGI. CDR3 length: 20 amino acids. V was pared by 4 bases and J by 2 bases, with 13 bases of the junction left unmatched. DNA for the CDR3: TGTGCCAGCAGTTTAGAACAGGGACTAGCGGGGGGCCATGACACAGATACGCAGTATTTT. Its protein product is CASSLEQGLAGGHDTDTQYF.

This chain connects TRBV6-6 to TRBJ2-1; possibly TRBD1 or TRBD2 for D (5 bases each). CDR3 length: 15 residues. CDR1 MNHNY and CDR2 SVGAGI come from the germline V gene (reference sequence). V lost 2 bases to trimming and J lost 3 bases, with 11 bases between them. CDR3 residues: CASSYRGPYYNEQFF. DNA of the CDR3: TGTGCCAGCAGTTACCGGGGCCCCTACTACAATGAGCAGTTCTTC.

This clonotype was seen more than once but under ten times. This rearrangement joins TRBV2 to TRBJ2-7; TRBD2 matches 9 bases. V was clipped by 9 bases and J by 2 bases; unmatched bases: 2. CDR1 and CDR2 (germline): SNHLY, FYNNEI. This CDR3 contains 12 residues. DNA for the CDR3: TGTGCCAGTCCTAGCGGGGCCTACGAGCAGTACGTC. Translated, it gives CASPSGAYEQYV.

This clonotype came up many times. This chain joins TRBV5-4 and TRBJ2-2; no clear D. Germline assignment: CDR1 SGHNT and CDR2 YYREEE (reference sequence). CDR3 size: 17 residues. V was clipped by 1 base and J by 0 bases, with 13 bases between them. The CDR3 DNA sequence: TGTGCCAGCAGCTTGACTCCAGGTCCAACGAACACCGGGGAGCTGTTTTTT. Translated: CASSLTPGPTNTGELFF.

V and J are TRBV7-8 and TRBJ2-7; D gene uncertain. The CDR3 runs 14 residues. Germline values: CDR1 SGHVS, CDR2 FQNEAQ. Trimming took 3 bases from V and 7 from J, leaving 16 bases between them. The CDR3 here is CASSLTPGRDEQYF. The CDR3 DNA follows: TGTGCCAGCAGCTTGACGCCTGGAAGGGATGAGCAGTACTTC.

There are many counts of this clonotype. V and J are TRBV25-1 and TRBJ2-3, with TRBD1 matching over 8 bases. The closer fit of TRBJ2-4 to the DNA end suggests the J call may be wrong. Germline CDR1 MGHDK, CDR2 SYGVNS. The CDR3 sequence is 11 residues long. For the CDR3, the DNA is TGTGCCAGCAGCCCAGGACAGGGTCAGTACTTC. Translation: CASSPGQGQYF.

V usage is TRBV7-6 and J usage is TRBJ2-1; weak D call: TRBD2 (7 bases). The CDR3 length is 12 residues. Per the germline V gene, CDR1 is SGHVS and CDR2 is FNYEAQ. Trimming stripped 7 bases from V and 8 bases from J, with 12 bases between. CDR3 region: CASMGGQDEQFF. In DNA, the CDR3 is TGTGCCAGCATGGGGGGGCAAGATGAGCAGTTCTTC.

This chain uses TRBV5-6 with TRBJ2-7, with TRBD1 matching 7 bases. The CDR3 consists of 15 residues. V lost 5 bases to trimming and J lost 5 bases; unmatched junction nucleotides: 13. Germline CDR1 SGHDT, CDR2 YYEEEE. As DNA, the CDR3 is TGTGCCAGCAGTCTCGAGGGTGACAGGGTCGACGAGCAGTACTTC. Amino acids: CASSLEGDRVDEQYF. The variable domain in full, with the rest retrieved from reference TRBV5-6 and TRBJ2-7, is DAGVTQSPTHLIKTRGQQVTLRCSPKSGHDTVSWYQQALGQGPQFIFQYYEEEERQRGNFPDRFSGHQFPNYSSELNVNALLLGDSALYLCASSLEGDRVDEQYFGPGTRLTVT.

This chain joins TRBV10-3 and TRBJ2-3; D gene ambiguous. Trimming removed 5 bases from V and 1 base from J, with 4 bases in between. The CDR3 has 12 residues. CDR1 and CDR2 from the germline V gene are ENHRY and SYGVKD. Here the CDR3 DNA reads TGTGCCATCAGTAGCGGCACAGATACGCAGTATTTT. This codes for CAISSGTDTQYF.

The V and J genes are TRBV20-1 and TRBJ2-1; a possible D gene is TRBD1 (5 bases). The CDR3 has 13 amino acids. V lost 5 bases and J lost 0, with 8 bases in between. CDR1 is DFQATT, CDR2 SNEGSKA, per germline (reference sequence). The CDR3 loop is CSAHRSSYNEQFF. The CDR3 coding sequence is TGCAGTGCTCACAGGAGCTCCTACAATGAGCAGTTCTTC.

This clonotype was counted at least ten times. The chain is built from TRBV7-2 and TRBJ2-2; perhaps TRBD1 as D (5 bases). CDR1 and CDR2 from the germline V gene are SGHTA and FQGNSA. V was cut by 1 base and J by 1 base, with 13 bases left in between. The CDR3 extends over 17 amino acids. CDR3 in amino acids: CASSLEYFRGNTGELFF. CDR3 nucleotide sequence: TGTGCCAGCAGCTTAGAGTACTTTAGGGGGAACACCGGGGAGCTGTTTTTT.

The chain combines TRBV27 with TRBJ1-2, with a weak D call TRBD1 (5 bases). Germline V gene lookup returns CDR1 MNHEY and CDR2 SMNVEV (reference sequence). V was pared by 6 bases and J by 0 bases, with 8 bases between. The CDR3 sequence is 13 residues long. Here the CDR3 reads CASRQGSNYGYTF. In DNA form, the CDR3 reads TGTGCCAGCAGGCAGGGATCTAACTATGGCTACACCTTC.

About this clonotype itself: A much larger clone differs by one base, so this may be a read error. V gene TRBV6-6 combines with J gene TRBJ2-5, with 8 bases identical to TRBD1. V lost 2 bases and J lost 3; bases outside the gene matches: 2. Per germline, CDR1 MNHNY and CDR2 SVGAGI (reference sequence). The CDR3 covers 14 residues. CDR3 loop: CASSYPGQEETQYF. CDR3 sequence (DNA): TGTGCCAGCAGTTACCCGGGACAGGAAGAGACCCAGTACTTC.

The chain combines TRBV4-3 with TRBJ2-2, with 9 bases identical to TRBD2. V gave up 4 bases and J gave up 11 bases; unmatched junction bases: 11. The germline gives CDR1 LGHNA, CDR2 YSLEER. CDR3 length: 15 residues. The CDR3 nucleotides are TGCGCCAGCAGCCCCCCTGGGGCGGGGGGGCTAGAGCTGTTTTTT. Translation gives CASSPPGAGGLELFF.

This clonotype was observed many times. The chain links TRBV7-2 to TRBJ2-3; 12 nucleotides agree with TRBD2. CDR3 size: 17 residues. The germline V gene encodes CDR1 SGHTA and CDR2 FQGNSA. With V trimmed by 2 bases and J by 1 base, 4 bases remained unmatched. The CDR3 DNA reads as TGTGCCAGCAGCTTATCACCTAGCGGGGGGGGCACAGATACGCAGTATTTT. Its protein product is CASSLSPSGGGTDTQYF.

The chain has TRBV20-1 and TRBJ1-2; the D is unclear. The germline V and J ends were trimmed by 3 bases and 0 bases, with 11 bases remaining between them. This CDR3 is 14 amino acids long. Germline V lookup: CDR1 DFQATT, CDR2 SNEGSKA (reference sequence). CDR3 sequence (DNA): TGCAGTGCTAGTGTCCACACCGCTAACTATGGCTACACCTTC. Its translation: CSASVHTANYGYTF.

For this clonotype: Germline is not matched at one junction end, which may reflect a read error. This chain links TRBV7-6 with TRBJ1-2; TRBD1 agrees at 7 bases. Looked up from germline, CDR1 is SGHVS and CDR2 is FNYEAQ. The CDR3 loop spans 13 amino acids. The DNA of the CDR3 is TGTGCCAACAGCTTAGCGCAGGGGGATGGCTACACCTTC. Its translation is CANSLAQGDGYTF. Full variable domain (outside the CDR3, taken from reference TRBV7-6 and TRBJ1-2): GAGVSQSPRYKVTKRGQDVALRCDPISGHVSLYWYRQALGQGPEFLTYFNYEAQQDKSGLPNDRFSAERPEGSISTLTIQRTEQRDSAMYRCANSLAQGDGYTFGSGTRLTVV.

There are a few counts of this clonotype. The V call is TRBV4-1, the J call TRBJ2-2; D uncertain. CDR1 is MGHRA, CDR2 YSYEKL, per germline. The CDR3 length is 11 residues. V lost 6 bases, J lost 8 bases, and 7 bases lay in between. CDR3 coding DNA: TGCGCCAGCAGGTGGAAAGGGGAGCTGTTTTTT. The encoded protein is CASRWKGELFF.

This clonotype was observed a handful of times. The chain is built from TRBV27 and TRBJ1-5, with a weak D call TRBD1 (6 bases). Germline V gene data show CDR1 as MNHEY and CDR2 as SMNVEV (reference sequence). This CDR3 spans 14 amino acids. Trimming pared 2 bases from V and 8 bases from J, leaving 13 bases between. The CDR3 sequence: CASSLKGGGEPQHF. CDR3 bases: TGTGCCAGCAGTTTAAAAGGGGGGGGGGAGCCCCAGCATTTT.

Remarks on this clonotype: The junction does not match germline at one end; this may be a read error. The J gene is TRBJ2-1, the V gene TRBV11-3; tentative D call: TRBD1 (6 bases). This CDR3 region has 15 residues. CDR1 SGHNT and CDR2 YENEEA come from the germline V gene. The CDR3 here is CVSSLGRGNYNEQFF. For the CDR3, the DNA is TGTGTCAGCAGCTTAGGCAGGGGTAACTACAATGAGCAGTTCTTC.

This chain uses TRBV6-1 with TRBJ1-2; D is unclear. Germline CDR1 reads MNHNS; CDR2 reads SASEGT. The CDR3 sequence is 16 residues long. The V end was cut by 2 bases, the J end by 0 bases, with 13 bases between. The CDR3 protein is CASSEFAGPSNYGYTF. The CDR3 nucleotides read TGTGCCAGCAGTGAATTTGCAGGCCCCTCTAACTATGGCTACACCTTC.